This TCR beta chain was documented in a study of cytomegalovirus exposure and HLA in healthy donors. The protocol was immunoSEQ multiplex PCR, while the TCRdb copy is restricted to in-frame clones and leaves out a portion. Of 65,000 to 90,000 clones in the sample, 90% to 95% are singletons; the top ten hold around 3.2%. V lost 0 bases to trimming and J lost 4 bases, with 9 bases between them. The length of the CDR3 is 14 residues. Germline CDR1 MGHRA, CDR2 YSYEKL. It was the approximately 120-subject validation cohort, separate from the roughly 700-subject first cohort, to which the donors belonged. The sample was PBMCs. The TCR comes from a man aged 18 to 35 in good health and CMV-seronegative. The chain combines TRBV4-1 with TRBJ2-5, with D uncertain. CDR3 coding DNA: TGCGCCAGCAGCCAAGAGGGTCGAGGAGAGACCCAGTACTTC. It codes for CASSQEGRGETQYF.